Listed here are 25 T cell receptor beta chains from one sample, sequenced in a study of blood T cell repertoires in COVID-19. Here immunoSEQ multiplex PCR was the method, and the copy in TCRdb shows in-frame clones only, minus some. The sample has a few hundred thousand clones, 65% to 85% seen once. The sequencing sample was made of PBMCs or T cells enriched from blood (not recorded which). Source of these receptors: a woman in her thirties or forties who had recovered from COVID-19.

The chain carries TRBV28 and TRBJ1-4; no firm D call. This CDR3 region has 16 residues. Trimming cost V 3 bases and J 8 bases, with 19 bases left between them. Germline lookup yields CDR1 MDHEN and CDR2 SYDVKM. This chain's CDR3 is CASSFDWESAGEKLFF. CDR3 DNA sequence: TGTGCCAGCAGTTTTGACTGGGAGAGTGCGGGGGAAAAACTGTTTTTT.

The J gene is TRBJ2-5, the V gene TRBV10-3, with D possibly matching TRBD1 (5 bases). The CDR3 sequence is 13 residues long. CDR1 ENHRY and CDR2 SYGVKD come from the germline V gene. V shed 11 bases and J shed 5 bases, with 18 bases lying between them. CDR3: CAVGAREGETQYF. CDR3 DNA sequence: TGTGCCGTTGGGGCCCGAGAAGGGGAGACCCAGTACTTC.

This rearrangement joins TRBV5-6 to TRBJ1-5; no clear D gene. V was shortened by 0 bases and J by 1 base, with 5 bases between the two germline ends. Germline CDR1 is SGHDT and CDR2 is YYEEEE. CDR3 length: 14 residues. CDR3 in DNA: TGTGCCAGCAGCTTGGGCGCCAGCAATCAGCCCCAGCATTTT. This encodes CASSLGASNQPQHF.

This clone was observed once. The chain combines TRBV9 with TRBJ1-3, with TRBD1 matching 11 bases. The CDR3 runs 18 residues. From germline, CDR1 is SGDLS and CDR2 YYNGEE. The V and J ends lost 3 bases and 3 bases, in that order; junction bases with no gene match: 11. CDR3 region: CASSGGQGAPYGGNTIYF. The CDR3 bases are TGTGCCAGCAGCGGAGGACAGGGGGCGCCCTATGGTGGAAACACCATATATTTT.

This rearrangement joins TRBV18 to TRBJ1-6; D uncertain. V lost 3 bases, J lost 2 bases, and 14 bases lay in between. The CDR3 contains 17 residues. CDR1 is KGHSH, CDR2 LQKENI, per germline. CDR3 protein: CASSPVGGITYNSPLHF. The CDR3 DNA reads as TGTGCCAGCTCACCGGTCGGCGGGATAACCTATAATTCACCCCTCCACTTT.

CDR3 amino acids: CASSSGLAGAAYNEQFF. DNA of the CDR3: TGTGCCAGCAGCTCCGGACTAGCGGGAGCAGCATACAATGAGCAGTTCTTC. The chain recombines TRBV7-2 with TRBJ2-1; 13 bases agree with TRBD2. With V trimmed by 4 bases and J by 4 bases, 7 bases remained unmatched. Germline loops: CDR1 SGHTA, CDR2 FQGNSA. The CDR3 is 17 residues long.

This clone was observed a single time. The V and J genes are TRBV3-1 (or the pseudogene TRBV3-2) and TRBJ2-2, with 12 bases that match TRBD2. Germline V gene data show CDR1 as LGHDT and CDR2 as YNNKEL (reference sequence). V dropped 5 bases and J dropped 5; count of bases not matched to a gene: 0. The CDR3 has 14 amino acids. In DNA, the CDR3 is TGTGCCAGCAGCGGACTAGCGGGAACCGGGGAGCTGTTTTTT. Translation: CASSGLAGTGELFF.

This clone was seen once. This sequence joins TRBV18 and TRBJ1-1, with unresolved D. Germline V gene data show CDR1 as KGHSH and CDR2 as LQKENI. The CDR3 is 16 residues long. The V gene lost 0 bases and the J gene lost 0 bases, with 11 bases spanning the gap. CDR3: CASSPPGVVLNTEAFF. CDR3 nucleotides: TGTGCCAGCTCACCACCCGGGGTCGTGTTGAACACTGAAGCTTTCTTT.

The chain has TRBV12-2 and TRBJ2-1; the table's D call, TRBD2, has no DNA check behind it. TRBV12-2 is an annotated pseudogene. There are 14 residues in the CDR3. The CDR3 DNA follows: TGTGCAAGTCGCTTGGCGGGAGGGCTCTATGAGCAGTTCTTC. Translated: CASRLAGGLYEQFF.

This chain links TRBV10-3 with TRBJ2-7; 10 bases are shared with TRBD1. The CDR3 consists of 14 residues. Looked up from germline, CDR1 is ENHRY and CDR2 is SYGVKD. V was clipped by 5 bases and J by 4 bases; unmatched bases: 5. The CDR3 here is CAISLDRGKYEQYF. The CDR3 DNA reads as TGTGCCATCAGTTTGGACAGGGGGAAATACGAGCAGTACTTC.

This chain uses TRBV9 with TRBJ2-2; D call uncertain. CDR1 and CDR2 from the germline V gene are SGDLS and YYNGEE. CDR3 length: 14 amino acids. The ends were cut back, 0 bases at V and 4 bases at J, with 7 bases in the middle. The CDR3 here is CASSVGVATGELFF. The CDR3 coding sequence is TGTGCCAGCAGCGTAGGAGTAGCCACCGGGGAGCTGTTTTTT.

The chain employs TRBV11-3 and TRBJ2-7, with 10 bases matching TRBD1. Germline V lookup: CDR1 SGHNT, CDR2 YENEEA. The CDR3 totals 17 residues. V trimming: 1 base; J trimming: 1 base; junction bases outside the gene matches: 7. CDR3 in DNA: TGTGCCAGCAGCTTAGGGGTCGGGACAGGGGATTCCTACGAGCAGTACTTC. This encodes CASSLGVGTGDSYEQYF.

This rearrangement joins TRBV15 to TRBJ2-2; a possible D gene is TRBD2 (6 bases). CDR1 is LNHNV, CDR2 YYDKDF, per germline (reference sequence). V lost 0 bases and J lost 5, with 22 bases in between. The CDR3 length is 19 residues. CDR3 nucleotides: TGTGCCACCAGCAGAGATTCGGGTGGAGGATTGGGGAGGACCGGGGAGCTGTTTTTT. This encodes CATSRDSGGGLGRTGELFF.

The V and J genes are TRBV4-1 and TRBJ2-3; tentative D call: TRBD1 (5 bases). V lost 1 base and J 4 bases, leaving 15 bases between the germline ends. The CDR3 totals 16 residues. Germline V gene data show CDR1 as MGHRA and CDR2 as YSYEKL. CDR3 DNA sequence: TGCGCCAGCAGCCAAGTGGGGCAGCTTAACTCAGATACGCAGTATTTT. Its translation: CASSQVGQLNSDTQYF.

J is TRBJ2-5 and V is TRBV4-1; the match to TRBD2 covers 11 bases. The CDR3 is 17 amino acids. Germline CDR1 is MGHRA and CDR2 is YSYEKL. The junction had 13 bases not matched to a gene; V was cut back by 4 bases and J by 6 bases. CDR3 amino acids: CASSPYLLAGGPKTQYF. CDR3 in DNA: TGCGCCAGCAGCCCCTACCTCTTAGCGGGAGGGCCCAAGACCCAGTACTTC.

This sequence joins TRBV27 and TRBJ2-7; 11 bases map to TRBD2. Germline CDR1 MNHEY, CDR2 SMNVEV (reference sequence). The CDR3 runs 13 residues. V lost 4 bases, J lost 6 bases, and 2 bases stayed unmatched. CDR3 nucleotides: TGTGCCAGCAGTTCCCTAGCGGGAGGCGAGCAGTACTTC. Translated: CASSSLAGGEQYF.

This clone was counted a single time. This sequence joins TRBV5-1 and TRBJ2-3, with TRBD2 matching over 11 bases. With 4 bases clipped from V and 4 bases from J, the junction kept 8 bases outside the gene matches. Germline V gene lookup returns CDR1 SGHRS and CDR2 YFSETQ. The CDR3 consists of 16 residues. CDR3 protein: CASSLLIAGGSDTQYF. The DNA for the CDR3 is TGCGCCAGCAGCCTTCTGATAGCGGGAGGGTCAGATACGCAGTATTTT. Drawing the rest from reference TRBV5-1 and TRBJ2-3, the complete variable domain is KAGVTQTPRYLIKTRGQQVTLSCSPISGHRSVSWYQQTPGQGLQFLFEYFSETQRNKGNFPGRFSGRQFSNSRSEMNVSTLELGDSALYLCASSLLIAGGSDTQYFGPGTRLTVL.

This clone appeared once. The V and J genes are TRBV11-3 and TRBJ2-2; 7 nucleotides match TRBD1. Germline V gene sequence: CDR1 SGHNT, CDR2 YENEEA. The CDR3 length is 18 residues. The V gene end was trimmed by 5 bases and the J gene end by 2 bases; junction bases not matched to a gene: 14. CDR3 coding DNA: TGTGCCAGCAGCCACCCTCCCTGGGGACAGCTAAACACCGGGGAGCTGTTTTTT. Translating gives CASSHPPWGQLNTGELFF.

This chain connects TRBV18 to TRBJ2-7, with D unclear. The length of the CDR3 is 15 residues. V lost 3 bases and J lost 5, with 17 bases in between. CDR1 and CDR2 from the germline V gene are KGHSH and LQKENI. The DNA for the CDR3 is TGTGCCAGCTCACCGTCAAATAGTATATCGAACGAGCAGTACTTC. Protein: CASSPSNSISNEQYF.

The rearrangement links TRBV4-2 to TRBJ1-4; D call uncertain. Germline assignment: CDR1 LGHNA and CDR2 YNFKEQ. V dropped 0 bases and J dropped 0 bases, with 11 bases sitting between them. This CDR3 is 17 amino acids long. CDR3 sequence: CASSQDRGGSTNEKLFF. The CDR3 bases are TGTGCCAGCAGCCAAGACCGGGGAGGGTCAACTAATGAAAAACTGTTTTTT.

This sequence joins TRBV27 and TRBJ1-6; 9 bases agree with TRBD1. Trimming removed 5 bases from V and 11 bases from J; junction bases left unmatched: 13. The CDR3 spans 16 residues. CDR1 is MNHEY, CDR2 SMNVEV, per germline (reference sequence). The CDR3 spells CASSMRPYRGLAPLHF. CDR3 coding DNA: TGTGCCAGCAGTATGCGACCATACAGGGGGCTCGCACCCCTCCACTTT.

CDR3 sequence (DNA): TGTGCCAGCAGCTTCTCACAGGGGAACACTGAAGCTTTCTTT. Translation gives CASSFSQGNTEAFF. This chain joins TRBV7-2 and TRBJ1-1, with D maybe TRBD1 (6 bases). The ends were cut back, 3 bases at V and 1 base at J, with 9 bases in the middle. Germline V gives CDR1 SGHTA, CDR2 FQGNSA. The CDR3 has 14 amino acids.

The CDR3: CAIRETEIYGYTF. The CDR3 nucleotides are TGTGCCATCAGGGAGACGGAGATCTACGGCTACACCTTC. The gene calls are TRBV10-3 and TRBJ1-2; no firm D call. The germline V gene encodes CDR1 ENHRY and CDR2 SYGVKD. This CDR3 has 13 residues. The ends were cut back, 6 bases at V and 8 bases at J, with 16 bases in the middle.

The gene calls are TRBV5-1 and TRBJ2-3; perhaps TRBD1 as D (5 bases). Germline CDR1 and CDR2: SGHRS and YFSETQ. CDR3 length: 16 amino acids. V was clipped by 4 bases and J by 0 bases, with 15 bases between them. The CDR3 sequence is CASSRNWGTSTDTQYF. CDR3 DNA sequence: TGCGCCAGCAGCCGTAATTGGGGCACGAGCACAGATACGCAGTATTTT.

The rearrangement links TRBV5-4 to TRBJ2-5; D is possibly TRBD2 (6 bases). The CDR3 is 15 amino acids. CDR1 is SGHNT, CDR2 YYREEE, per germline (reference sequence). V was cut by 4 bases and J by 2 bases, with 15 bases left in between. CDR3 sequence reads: CASSKPSSEQETQYF. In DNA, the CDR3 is TGTGCCAGCAGCAAGCCCTCTAGCGAACAAGAGACCCAGTACTTC. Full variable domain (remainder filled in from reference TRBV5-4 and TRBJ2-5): ETGVTQSPTHLIKTRGQQVTLRCSSQSGHNTVSWYQQALGQGPQFIFQYYREEENGRGNFPPRFSGLQFPNYSSELNVNALELDDSALYLCASSKPSSEQETQYFGPGTRLLVL.